Listed here are 26 T cell receptor beta chains from one sample, sequenced in a study of cytomegalovirus exposure and HLA in healthy donors. The PCR employed 60 Vbeta primers together with 13 Jbeta primers. Produced via immunoSEQ multiplex PCR; TCRdb's table is partial and in-frame only. This sample carries over 100,000 clones, with roughly 1.7% going to the ten biggest clones. The sequenced sample was PBMCs. These receptors were collected from a man aged 18 to 35 in good health and CMV-seronegative.

The CDR3 DNA follows: TGTGCCAGCAGCTTAGCGGGGACAGACACAGATACGCAGTATTTT. This sequence encodes CASSLAGTDTDTQYF. J is TRBJ2-3 and V is TRBV7-9; TRBD1 agrees at 7 bases. CDR3 length: 15 amino acids. CDR1 and CDR2 (germline): SEHNR, FQNEAQ (reference sequence). V gave up 0 bases and J gave up 2 bases; unmatched junction bases: 2.

The rearrangement links TRBV27 to TRBJ2-7, with 8 bases matching TRBD2. Germline CDR1 MNHEY, CDR2 SMNVEV (reference sequence). V shed 5 bases, J shed 3 bases, and the junction held 9 bases outside the gene matches. This CDR3 has 15 amino acids. CDR3 bases: TGTGCCAGCAGTCAAGACTATAGCGGGATCTACGAGCAGTACTTC. It is translated as CASSQDYSGIYEQYF.

The chain uses TRBV6-1 and TRBJ2-7; possibly TRBD1 for D (6 bases). The V gene's germline CDR1 is MNHNS and CDR2 SASEGT. Trimming removed 10 bases at V and 3 bases at J, with 13 bases between. This CDR3 region has 12 residues. The CDR3 bases are TGTGCCACCCCCGACAGGAACTACGAGCAGTACTTC. Its protein is CATPDRNYEQYF.

The chain employs TRBV11-2 and TRBJ2-7; D is undetermined. The germline gives CDR1 SGHAT, CDR2 FQNNGV. Trimming pared 4 bases from V and 2 bases from J, leaving 12 bases between. CDR3 size: 14 residues. The CDR3 spells CASSSVGGTYEQYF. The CDR3 DNA follows: TGTGCCAGCAGCTCAGTAGGCGGAACCTACGAGCAGTACTTC.

About this clone itself: Other nucleotide sequences from this sample produce the same CDR3. The chain carries TRBV5-8 and TRBJ2-3; no firm D call. V lost 1 base, J lost 4 bases, and 7 bases lay in between. The CDR3 is 13 residues long. CDR1 is SGHTS and CDR2 is YDEGEE in the germline V gene. The CDR3 nucleotides read TGTGCCAGCAGCTTGCTTTCGTCAGATACGCAGTATTTT. Residues: CASSLLSSDTQYF.

J is TRBJ2-7 and V is TRBV19, with 8 bases matching TRBD1. There are 16 residues in the CDR3. Germline V gives CDR1 LNHDA, CDR2 SQIVND (reference sequence). Trimming took 5 bases from V and 2 from J; bases not matched to a gene: 11. CDR3 coding DNA: TGTGCCAGTAGTCTTTACGGCGACAGGGGAGCCTACGAGCAGTACTTC. It encodes CASSLYGDRGAYEQYF.

The chain recombines TRBV2 with TRBJ1-1; 8 bases align to TRBD1. Looked up from germline, CDR1 is SNHLY and CDR2 is FYNNEI. The CDR3 length is 15 residues. J lost 5 bases, V lost 3 bases, and 8 bases had no gene match. The CDR3 region has the DNA TGTGCCAGCAGTGACGATGGGACAGGTAGAACTGAAGCTTTCTTT. Translation gives CASSDDGTGRTEAFF. Drawing the rest from reference TRBV2 and TRBJ1-1, the complete variable domain is EPEVTQTPSHQVTQMGQEVILRCVPISNHLYFYWYRQILGQKVEFLVSFYNNEISEKSEIFDDQFSVERPDGSNFTLKIRSTKLEDSAMYFCASSDDGTGRTEAFFGQGTRLTVV.

The J gene is TRBJ1-5, the V gene TRBV27, with D unclear. The CDR3 sequence is 11 residues long. Trimming cost V 10 bases and J 3 bases, with 7 bases left between them. The V gene's germline CDR1 is MNHEY and CDR2 SMNVEV (reference sequence). The CDR3 nucleotides read TGTGCCACAGGTAACAATCAGCCCCAGCATTTT. Its protein product is CATGNNQPQHF.

V is TRBV19 and J is TRBJ1-5; possibly TRBD1 for D (6 bases). V gave up 8 bases and J gave up 0 bases, with 14 bases separating them. CDR1 and CDR2 from the germline V gene are LNHDA and SQIVND (reference sequence). The CDR3 runs to 15 residues. The CDR3 region has the DNA TGTGCCAGTCGACAGGACAGTACTAGCAATCAGCCCCAGCATTTT. Protein product: CASRQDSTSNQPQHF. Full variable domain (missing parts from reference TRBV19 and TRBJ1-5): DGGITQSPKYLFRKEGQNVTLSCEQNLNHDAMYWYRQDPGQGLRLIYYSQIVNDFQKGDIAEGYSVSREKKESFPLTVTSAQKNPTAFYLCASRQDSTSNQPQHFGDGTRLSIL.

The chain recombines TRBV18 with TRBJ1-5, with a tentative D call TRBD1 (5 bases). Germline V gives CDR1 KGHSH, CDR2 LQKENI. This CDR3 is 15 amino acids long. Trimming shortened V by 2 bases and J by 0 bases, and 8 bases separated the two germline ends. The CDR3 reads CASSPDDSSNQPQHF. DNA of the CDR3: TGTGCCAGCTCACCAGACGACAGTAGCAATCAGCCCCAGCATTTT.

CDR3 protein: CASSFLSSSYNEQFF. The CDR3 bases are TGTGCCAGCAGTTTTTTGTCTAGCTCCTACAATGAGCAGTTCTTC. This rearrangement joins TRBV28 to TRBJ2-1; D call uncertain. Per germline, CDR1 MDHEN and CDR2 SYDVKM. The CDR3 spans 15 residues. The V end lost 3 bases, the J end lost 0 bases, and 9 bases lay between the germline ends.

V is TRBV2 and J is TRBJ2-2; TRBD1 matches 10 bases. The CDR3 is 15 residues long. Germline V gene sequence: CDR1 SNHLY, CDR2 FYNNEI. V dropped 4 bases and J dropped 5; count of bases not matched to a gene: 4. The CDR3 protein is CASSVGQGWTGELFF. The CDR3 DNA reads as TGTGCCAGCAGTGTGGGACAGGGGTGGACCGGGGAGCTGTTTTTT.

The gene calls are TRBV9 and TRBJ1-5, with 10 bases that match TRBD1. V lost 0 bases, J lost 0 bases, and 6 bases stayed unmatched. CDR1 and CDR2 (germline): SGDLS, YYNGEE. This CDR3 is built from 18 residues. Written as DNA, the CDR3 is TGTGCCAGCAGCGTAGAACGAAGACAGGGGGCTAGCAATCAGCCCCAGCATTTT. This translates into CASSVERRQGASNQPQHF.

The chain uses TRBV10-3 and TRBJ1-2; the D gene is possibly TRBD1 (5 bases). This CDR3 has 14 amino acids. Trimming took 7 bases from V and 3 from J, leaving 15 bases between them. Germline values: CDR1 ENHRY, CDR2 SYGVKD. CDR3 DNA sequence: TGTGCCATCAAAGAAGGGGATGCTGACTATGGCTACACCTTC. This gives the protein CAIKEGDADYGYTF.

The V and J genes are TRBV28 and TRBJ1-3; D remains ambiguous. CDR1 is MDHEN and CDR2 is SYDVKM in the germline V gene. This CDR3 spans 12 amino acids. V lost 3 bases to trimming and J lost 4 bases, with 4 bases between them. The CDR3 loop is CASSFRGNTIYF. The CDR3 DNA sequence: TGTGCCAGCAGTTTCCGGGGAAACACCATATATTTT.

The chain uses TRBV28 and TRBJ2-1, with 10 bases fitting TRBD2. The CDR3 length is 14 residues. J was trimmed by 2 bases and V by 6 bases; bases with no gene match: 1. Germline CDR1 is MDHEN and CDR2 is SYDVKM. CDR3 DNA sequence: TGTGCCAGCAGCACTAGCGGGACCTACAATGAGCAGTTCTTC. Encoded protein: CASSTSGTYNEQFF.

V gene TRBV16 combines with J gene TRBJ2-5; weak D call: TRBD1 (6 bases). Germline values: CDR1 KGHSY, CDR2 FQNENV. The CDR3 has 14 amino acids. Deletions cut 6 bases from V and 4 bases from J, with 15 bases between. CDR3 in amino acids: CASRQTTGSETQYF. The CDR3 DNA sequence: TGTGCCAGCAGACAAACAACAGGGTCAGAGACCCAGTACTTC. The whole variable domain, filled in from reference TRBV16 and TRBJ2-5, reads GEEVAQTPKHLVRGEGQKAKLYCAPIKGHSYVFWYQQVLKNEFKFLISFQNENVFDETGMPKERFSAKCLPNSPCSLEIQATKLEDSAVYFCASRQTTGSETQYFGPGTRLLVL.

To note about this clone: The CDR3 does not close with the conserved phenylalanine or tryptophan, likely indicating a read error. The limits of the CDR3 on the DNA are not certain, so only TCRdb's listed CDR3 is given. The chain carries TRBV2 and TRBJ1-2; TRBD1 is the table's D call, not checked against the DNA. CDR1 SNHLY and CDR2 FYNNEI come from the germline V gene. The CDR3 has 11 amino acids, counting both end residues. Here the CDR3 reads CASSEALTAFG.

The chain couples TRBV19 to TRBJ2-2, with D possibly being TRBD1 (5 bases). Trimming removed 3 bases at V and 0 bases at J, with 11 bases between. Germline V gene data show CDR1 as LNHDA and CDR2 as SQIVND (reference sequence). The CDR3 covers 16 residues. The CDR3 nucleotides are TGTGCCAGTAGTATCCCGGACACCTCGAACACCGGGGAGCTGTTTTTT. It encodes CASSIPDTSNTGELFF.

The CDR3 bases are TGTGCCAGCGGACCCAGGGGGTACCAAGAGACCCAGTACTTC. Translating gives CASGPRGYQETQYF. This chain links TRBV9 with TRBJ2-5; 7 bases are shared with TRBD1. V lost 7 bases, J lost 0 bases, and 6 bases stayed unmatched. CDR1 and CDR2 (germline): SGDLS, YYNGEE. CDR3 length: 14 residues.

The chain is built from TRBV5-1 and TRBJ1-1; a possible D gene is TRBD1 (6 bases). The CDR3 loop spans 14 amino acids. Germline V gives CDR1 SGHRS, CDR2 YFSETQ. The V gene lost 4 bases and the J gene lost 3 bases, with 13 bases spanning the gap. This CDR3 is CASSRTYRDTEAFF. For the CDR3, the DNA is TGCGCCAGCAGCAGAACCTACAGGGACACTGAAGCTTTCTTT.

The J gene is TRBJ2-5, the V gene TRBV28; D call uncertain. With the DNA end fitting TRBJ2-7 better, the J assignment may be wrong. The CDR3 sequence is 11 residues long. CDR1 and CDR2 from the germline V gene are MDHEN and SYDVKM. The CDR3 DNA reads TGTGCCAGCAGTCGATTGTACGAGCAGTACTTC. This translates into CASSRLYEQYF.

The chain couples TRBV19 to TRBJ2-3; TRBD2 matches at 10 bases. CDR1 is LNHDA, CDR2 SQIVND, per germline (reference sequence). V lost 6 bases and J lost 2; bases outside the gene matches: 11. The CDR3 sequence is 17 residues long. The CDR3 nucleotides are TGTGCCAGTAGGACTTTAGCCGGGACTAGCGACACAGATACGCAGTATTTT. Its protein is CASRTLAGTSDTDTQYF.

The chain combines TRBV30 with TRBJ2-7; perhaps TRBD2 as D (6 bases). Trimming pared 6 bases from V and 0 bases from J, leaving 12 bases between. CDR1 is GTSNPN and CDR2 is SVGIG in the germline V gene (reference sequence). The CDR3 totals 13 residues. Here the CDR3 reads CACISGDSYEQYF. The CDR3 DNA reads as TGTGCCTGTATCTCGGGGGACTCCTACGAGCAGTACTTC.

The genes are TRBV9 and TRBJ2-7; D possibly corresponds to TRBD2 (6 bases). From germline, CDR1 is SGDLS and CDR2 YYNGEE. V was cut by 3 bases and J by 2 bases, with 18 bases left in between. The CDR3 loop spans 16 amino acids. In nucleotides, the CDR3 is TGTGCCAGCAGCGCCTTCTCTAGCGTTAGCGCCTACGAGCAGTACTTC. Protein sequence: CASSAFSSVSAYEQYF.

The gene calls are TRBV7-8 and TRBJ2-1; the match to TRBD2 covers 10 bases. The CDR3 runs 18 residues. V shed 5 bases and J 2 bases; nucleotides not matched to a gene: 12. Per germline, CDR1 SGHVS and CDR2 FQNEAQ. CDR3 sequence (DNA): TGTGCCAGCAGCCGAAGTCCCCAAACTAGCGGGGCCTACAATGAGCAGTTCTTC. Its translation: CASSRSPQTSGAYNEQFF.